The 29 T cell receptor beta chains given below trace back to one sample, sequenced in a study of CD8 T cells in ankylosing spondylitis. Study-level results: Ankylosing spondylitis blood seemed to carry a telltale TCR beta motif made of fewer than 10 highly homologous variants.

TCRdb analysed the 5' RACE reads with MiXCR anew, one entry per CDR3 protein. The table includes around 490,000 distinct CDR3 sequences, about 5.2% detected once. These receptors are not linked to any known antigen. The sequenced sample was blood, either unsorted or a sorted T cell fraction (not recorded which). The receptors come from a male donor with ankylosing spondylitis.

CDR3: CASTQPITMGTEAFF. The CDR3, as DNA: TGTGCCAGCACCCAACCGATCACTATGGGGACTGAAGCTTTCTTT. V gene TRBV7-8 combines with J gene TRBJ1-1, with no clear D. The CDR3 length is 15 residues. In germline, CDR1 is SGHVS, CDR2 FQNEAQ. The V end was cut by 7 bases, the J end by 5 bases, with 20 bases between.

This clonotype was seen many times. J is TRBJ1-2 and V is TRBV7-2; 7 bases fit TRBD1. Germline V gives CDR1 SGHTA, CDR2 FQGNSA. The CDR3 is 17 residues long. The J segment lost 4 bases and the V segment lost 1 base, leaving 12 bases of the junction unmatched. CDR3 protein: CASSLVPFQTGPYGYTF. The CDR3 DNA reads TGTGCCAGCAGCTTAGTTCCTTTTCAGACAGGGCCCTATGGCTACACCTTC.

In its sample, this clonotype was seen many times. The chain links TRBV4-3 to TRBJ1-2; D possibly corresponds to TRBD1 (5 bases). CDR3 length equals 15 residues. Trimming cost V 2 bases and J 1 base, with 11 bases left between them. Per the germline V gene, CDR1 is LGHNA and CDR2 is YSLEER. The chain's CDR3 is CASSQTRGVNYGYTF. The CDR3 DNA sequence: TGCGCCAGCAGCCAAACTCGAGGGGTTAACTATGGCTACACCTTC.

This rearrangement joins TRBV4-2 to TRBJ1-2; D unresolved. The CDR3 runs to 16 residues. The V gene lost 0 bases and the J gene lost 4 bases, with 15 bases spanning the gap. From germline, CDR1 is LGHNA and CDR2 YNFKEQ. The CDR3 bases are TGTGCCAGCAGCCAAGACGAGTCGTACAGCTCCTATGGCTACACCTTC. It encodes CASSQDESYSSYGYTF.

The sample holds many counts of this clonotype. The chain joins TRBV28 to TRBJ1-2; 9 bases fit TRBD1. This CDR3 has 15 residues. Germline loops: CDR1 MDHEN, CDR2 SYDVKM. Trimming removed 4 bases from V and 8 bases from J; junction bases left unmatched: 11. The CDR3, as DNA: TGTGCCAGCAGTTCCCCGGGACAGGGAATCGGGGGCTACACCTTC. Protein product: CASSSPGQGIGGYTF.

This clonotype appeared many times. The chain has TRBV7-2 and TRBJ1-5; 10 bases fit TRBD1. CDR1 and CDR2 (germline): SGHTA, FQGNSA. With V trimmed by 1 base and J by 5 bases, 2 bases remained unmatched. This CDR3 region has 15 residues. CDR3 DNA sequence: TGTGCCAGCAGCTTAGTAGGGACAGGGGATCAGCCCCAGCATTTT. The encoded protein is CASSLVGTGDQPQHF.

This chain uses TRBV7-9 with TRBJ1-4, with 8 nucleotides matching TRBD1. Trimming cost V 9 bases and J 7 bases; bases outside gene matches: 7. Germline V gene lookup returns CDR1 SEHNR and CDR2 FQNEAQ (reference sequence). This CDR3 is built from 13 residues. The CDR3 nucleotides are TGTGCCAGTAGGACAGGGAATATTGAAAAACTGTTTTTT. Translating gives CASRTGNIEKLFF. Based on the CDR3 plus reference TRBV7-9 and TRBJ1-4, the full variable domain is DTGVSQNPRHKITKRGQNVTFRCDPISEHNRLYWYRQTLGQGPEFLTYFQNEAQLEKSRLLSDRFSAERPKGSFSTLEIQRTEQGDSAMYLCASRTGNIEKLFFGSGTQLSVL.

This clonotype came up many times. The CDR3 here is CASSLVRGMNVLTF. In DNA, the CDR3 is TGTGCCAGCAGCTTAGTTAGGGGGATGAACGTCCTGACTTTC. The rearrangement joins TRBV7-2 to TRBJ2-6; maybe TRBD1 (6 bases). Germline V lookup: CDR1 SGHTA, CDR2 FQGNSA. The CDR3 spans 14 residues. Trimming cost V 1 base and J 10 bases, with 11 bases left between them.

This clonotype occurred many times. The chain combines TRBV4-1 with TRBJ2-7, with 9 bases matching TRBD1. Germline V CDR1 and CDR2: MGHRA, YSYEKL. Trimming took 1 base from V and 1 from J; bases not matched to a gene: 2. The CDR3 runs to 15 residues. The CDR3 nucleotides are TGCGCCAGCAGCCAAGTGGGACAGGGATCCTACGAGCAGTACTTC. As protein: CASSQVGQGSYEQYF.

This clonotype was seen repeatedly, ten times or more. The genes are TRBV28 and TRBJ1-5; TRBD1 is a possible D gene (5 bases). Germline CDR1 reads MDHEN; CDR2 reads SYDVKM. The CDR3 has 13 residues. Trimming took off 7 bases at V and 6 bases at J, with 13 bases between the two ends. The CDR3 here is CASTPGLGQPQHF. In DNA form, the CDR3 reads TGTGCCAGCACCCCGGGGCTGGGTCAGCCCCAGCATTTT.

This clonotype was counted many times. The rearrangement uses TRBV20-1 and TRBJ1-2; TRBD1 is a possible D gene (5 bases). Trimming took off 2 bases at V and 5 bases at J, with 9 bases between the two ends. This CDR3 spans 12 amino acids. The germline V gene encodes CDR1 DFQATT and CDR2 SNEGSKA (reference sequence). CDR3: CSARMDTYGYTF. CDR3 in DNA: TGCAGTGCTAGAATGGACACTTATGGCTACACCTTC.

The CDR3 spells CSADRRAYEQYF. DNA of the CDR3: TGCAGTGCTGATAGGAGGGCCTACGAGCAGTACTTC. The genes are TRBV20-1 and TRBJ2-7, with D perhaps TRBD2 (6 bases). The germline V gene has CDR1 DFQATT and CDR2 SNEGSKA (reference sequence). V lost 5 bases, J lost 2 bases, and 10 bases lay in between. This CDR3 comprises 12 residues.

This clonotype was observed a handful of times. The V and J genes are TRBV3-1 and TRBJ2-2, with 11 bases fitting TRBD2. Germline trimming cut 7 bases from V and 4 bases from J; bases unmatched to any gene: 5. The CDR3 is made up of 15 amino acids. Germline V gene data show CDR1 as LGHDT and CDR2 as YNNKEL (reference sequence). This chain's CDR3 is CASNLAGGPTGELFF. CDR3 DNA: TGTGCCAGCAACCTAGCGGGAGGTCCCACCGGGGAGCTGTTTTTT.

J is TRBJ1-2 and V is TRBV18; 7 nucleotides align to TRBD1. Germline values: CDR1 KGHSH, CDR2 LQKENI. This CDR3 comprises 17 residues. V trimming: 1 base; J trimming: 7 bases; junction bases outside the gene matches: 15. This CDR3 reads CASSPRAPTGQEPGYTF. CDR3 bases: TGTGCCAGCTCACCACGGGCGCCAACCGGACAGGAGCCTGGCTACACCTTC. The variable domain in full, completed from reference TRBV18 and TRBJ1-2, reads NAGVMQNPRHLVRRRGQEARLRCSPMKGHSHVYWYRQLPEEGLKFMVYLQKENIIDESGMPKERFSAEFPKEGPSILRIQQVVRGDSAAYFCASSPRAPTGQEPGYTFGSGTRLTVV.

This clonotype showed up just a few times. V is TRBV7-9 and J is TRBJ2-7; D tentatively fits TRBD1 or TRBD2 (7 bases each). This CDR3 contains 17 residues. V was trimmed by 0 bases and J by 2 bases, leaving 17 bases between them. From germline, CDR1 is SEHNR and CDR2 FQNEAQ (reference sequence). CDR3 sequence reads: CASSLAGGAGGTYEQYF. For the CDR3, the DNA is TGTGCCAGCAGCTTAGCGGGGGGGGCAGGGGGAACCTACGAGCAGTACTTC.

In this sample, this clonotype turned up many times. The chain combines TRBV20-1 with TRBJ1-1; no firm D call. V was trimmed by 0 bases and J by 5 bases, leaving 7 bases between them. From germline, CDR1 is DFQATT and CDR2 SNEGSKA (reference sequence). The CDR3 runs 12 residues. CDR3 sequence: CSARDLRTEAFF. The DNA for the CDR3 is TGCAGTGCTAGAGATCTTAGGACTGAAGCTTTCTTT.

The CDR3 spells CASSLQGGREQFF. The CDR3 nucleotides read TGCGCCAGCAGCCTTCAGGGAGGACGGGAGCAGTTCTTC. The rearrangement links TRBV5-1 to TRBJ2-1; a possible D gene is TRBD2 (6 bases). Looked up from germline, CDR1 is SGHRS and CDR2 is YFSETQ. V dropped 4 bases and J dropped 10 bases, with 15 bases sitting between them. This CDR3 has 13 residues.

This clonotype came up many times. This chain joins TRBV27 and TRBJ1-1; D is ambiguous. From germline, CDR1 is MNHEY and CDR2 SMNVEV (reference sequence). The CDR3 spans 13 residues. The V and J ends lost 0 bases and 8 bases respectively, with 10 bases between them. CDR3 bases: TGTGCCAGCAGTTTATCGCCGACCTGGGAAGCTTTCTTT. Encoded protein: CASSLSPTWEAFF.

This clonotype was detected many times. V gene TRBV7-2 combines with J gene TRBJ2-1; D is perhaps TRBD2 (5 bases). Trimming removed 7 bases at V and 2 bases at J, with 15 bases between. The CDR3 spans 15 residues. Germline V gene sequence: CDR1 SGHTA, CDR2 FQGNSA. The CDR3 DNA sequence: TGTGCCAGCACCCCTTCGGGGTCCGCCTACAATGAGCAGTTCTTC. Protein sequence: CASTPSGSAYNEQFF.

This clonotype was detected a few times. The V call is TRBV20-1, the J call TRBJ2-1; maybe TRBD1 (7 bases). V lost 1 base, J lost 2 bases, and 15 bases lay in between. Germline CDR1 DFQATT, CDR2 SNEGSKA (reference sequence). CDR3 length: 16 residues. This CDR3 reads CSARGHPRGAYNEQFF. The CDR3 DNA is TGCAGTGCTAGAGGGCACCCCAGGGGGGCCTACAATGAGCAGTTCTTC.

CDR3 in DNA: TGCAGTGCTAGTATAGCGTTCCAAGAGACCCAGTACTTC. Protein product: CSASIAFQETQYF. The rearrangement joins TRBV20-1 to TRBJ2-5; perhaps TRBD2 as D (5 bases). The CDR3 runs 13 residues. Trimming pared 3 bases from V and 1 base from J, leaving 9 bases between. CDR1 DFQATT and CDR2 SNEGSKA come from the germline V gene (reference sequence).

This clonotype was found many times. The rearrangement uses TRBV29-1 and TRBJ2-3; no reliable D call. Germline V CDR1 and CDR2: SQVTM, ANQGSEA. The CDR3 loop spans 12 amino acids. The V and J ends lost 3 bases and 5 bases respectively, with 9 bases between them. The CDR3 reads CSVDKVRDTQYF. The CDR3 region has the DNA TGCAGCGTTGATAAGGTGCGAGATACGCAGTATTTT.

This clonotype appeared many times. This chain connects TRBV5-1 to TRBJ2-5, with D possibly matching TRBD2 (5 bases). CDR3 length equals 14 residues. The germline V gene has CDR1 SGHRS and CDR2 YFSETQ. The V and J ends lost 0 bases and 4 bases respectively, with 10 bases between them. The CDR3 reads CASSLARGRETQYF. CDR3 DNA: TGCGCCAGCAGCTTGGCCCGGGGAAGAGAGACCCAGTACTTC.

This clonotype was recorded at least ten times. The rearrangement links TRBV4-3 to TRBJ2-6; no firm D call. The germline CDR1 and CDR2 sequences are LGHNA and YSLEER. V was pared by 0 bases and J by 0 bases, with 6 bases between. The CDR3 is 16 residues long. The CDR3 loop is CASSQDLGSGANVLTF. In DNA form, the CDR3 reads TGCGCCAGCAGCCAAGATCTAGGCTCTGGGGCCAACGTCCTGACTTTC.

This clonotype was observed at least ten times. The J gene is TRBJ2-1, the V gene TRBV9, with 13 positions matching TRBD2. The junction had 7 bases not matched to a gene; V was cut back by 3 bases and J by 7 bases. CDR1 is SGDLS and CDR2 is YYNGEE in the germline V gene. The CDR3 extends over 16 amino acids. CDR3 coding DNA: TGTGCCAGCAGCGATACCGGGACTAGCGGGAAAAATGAGCAGTTCTTC. Translated: CASSDTGTSGKNEQFF.

This clonotype showed up many times. The chain employs TRBV7-8 and TRBJ2-2, with a possible D match to TRBD1 (5 bases). The CDR3 is 17 residues long. Trimming cost V 5 bases and J 2 bases, with 18 bases left between them. CDR1 SGHVS and CDR2 FQNEAQ come from the germline V gene. The CDR3 DNA reads TGTGCCAGCAGCCATGACAGAGCCGTGATAAACACCGGGGAGCTGTTTTTT. Its translation: CASSHDRAVINTGELFF.

This clonotype was observed many times. The V gene is TRBV10-3, the J gene TRBJ2-5, with D uncertain. The CDR3 sequence is 17 residues long. Germline lookup yields CDR1 ENHRY and CDR2 SYGVKD. The V end was cut by 3 bases, the J end by 5 bases, with 22 bases between. This CDR3 is CAISDFSGSAPEETQYF. CDR3 DNA sequence: TGTGCCATCAGTGACTTTAGTGGCTCTGCGCCCGAGGAGACCCAGTACTTC.

V gene TRBV19 combines with J gene TRBJ1-5, with TRBD1 as a possible D gene (6 bases). The V end was cut by 11 bases, the J end by 0 bases, with 14 bases between. The CDR3 sequence is 14 residues long. CDR1 is LNHDA and CDR2 is SQIVND in the germline V gene (reference sequence). The DNA for the CDR3 is TGTGCCGGGTCGGACAGCCATAGCAATCAGCCCCAGCATTTT. Translating gives CAGSDSHSNQPQHF.

This clonotype was recorded many times. V gene TRBV5-1 combines with J gene TRBJ1-6; D gene ambiguous. The CDR3 consists of 14 residues. V was cut by 1 base and J by 9 bases, with 11 bases left in between. Germline CDR1 is SGHRS and CDR2 is YFSETQ. CDR3 loop: CASSLFQAGSPLHF. CDR3 DNA: TGCGCCAGCAGCTTGTTTCAGGCCGGTTCACCCCTCCACTTT.